The clone carrying this T cell receptor (beta chain) was seen a single time. This specimen comes from a study of blood T cell repertoires in COVID-19. Study as a whole: COVID-19 samples collected from the United States, Italy and Spain covered acute and convalescent phases. Sources were T cells, B-cell-depleted T cells, or PBMCs; the material itself was cDNA or gDNA.

Methods used by the authors: The authors estimated nucleated cell counts from reference gene primer amplification. Clones were read by immunoSEQ multiplex PCR, and TCRdb kept only the in-frame ones, dropping some. V and J calls and clone size are those listed in that table; D and trimming were worked out from the DNA. The table shows 130,000 to 150,000 clones, with around nine tenths occurring only once. The CDR3 extends over 15 amino acids. Germline-derived CDR1 and CDR2 are SGHTA and FQGNSA. Losses at the gene ends were 7 bases for V and 7 bases for J; bases not matched to a gene: 7. Sequenced material: peripheral blood. The genes are TRBV7-2 and TRBJ2-2; 12 bases are a match to TRBD2. The source of this sequence is a woman in her fifties or sixties with active or convalescent COVID-19. CDR3 nucleotides: TGTGCCAGCAAACTAGCGGGAGGTCTTCACGGGGAGCTGTTTTTT. Its translation: CASKLAGGLHGELFF.